This T cell receptor (beta chain) was obtained from a study of vaccination and CD4 T cells after COVID-19. Across the study: Post-vaccine specimens were obtained a median roughly 70 days after dose two (range 14 to 241).

Germline trimming cut 3 bases from V and 1 base from J; bases unmatched to any gene: 4. The CDR3 runs 15 residues. CDR1 LNHDA and CDR2 SQIVND come from the germline V gene (reference sequence). TCRdb recomputed calls from the PCR reads with MiXCR, one row per CDR3 protein. The repertoire includes some 25,000 distinct CDR3 sequences, 45% to 60% of them detected once, and 1% to 1.2% sits in the top ten. Specimen: CD4+ T cells from blood, collected before SARS-CoV-2 vaccination. The chain couples TRBV19 to TRBJ2-7; 9 bases map to TRBD1. The origin of this receptor is a human donor who had recovered from COVID-19. CDR3 DNA: TGTGCCAGTAGTATTATCGGGACAGGGTCCTACGAGCAGTACTTC. It specifies CASSIIGTGSYEQYF.